These T cell receptor beta chains were read from a single sample in a study of T cell responses to AZD1222 COVID-19 vaccine. Profiling relied on immunoSEQ multiplex PCR, and the TCRdb table lists in-frame clones only, not all of them. The sample shows around 73,000 clones, roughly nine tenths of them seen only once. The sample in question was peripheral blood, obtained 28 days after the second AZD1222 dose. These receptor sequences come from an adult who received the AZD1222 COVID-19 vaccine. Both conserved end residues are part of each CDR3. A D gene is named only where the DNA matches it firmly. Clone size is given for some rows only: seen once, a few or many times, or a class if the clone is expanded.

clone_size | j_call | v_call | d_call | cdr3_aa | cdr3_nt
NA | TRBJ1-2 | TRBV9 | NA | CASSPRLADYGYTF | TGTGCCAGCAGCCCCCGCCTGGCAGACTATGGCTACACCTTC
NA | TRBJ2-1 | TRBV5-1 | NA | CASRPGESYYNEQFF | TGCGCCAGCAGACCCGGGGAGTCCTATTACAATGAGCAGTTCTTC
NA | TRBJ1-2 | TRBV3-1/TRBV3-2 | TRBD1 | CASSQVMAAGTGNYGYTF | TGTGCCAGCAGCCAAGTTATGGCCGCCGGGACAGGCAACTATGGCTACACCTTC
NA | TRBJ1-4 | TRBV4-1 | NA | CASSPAPQGTNEKLFF | TGCGCCAGCAGCCCCGCCCCCCAGGGAACTAATGAAAAACTGTTTTTT
NA | TRBJ1-1 | TRBV6-2/TRBV6-3 | NA | CASSWTGSGWAEAFF | TGTGCCAGCAGCTGGACCGGCAGCGGTTGGGCTGAAGCTTTCTTT
NA | TRBJ2-7 | TRBV11-2 | TRBD1 | CASSLAGQKYEQYF | TGTGCCAGCAGCTTAGCGGGACAGAAGTACGAGCAGTACTTC
NA | TRBJ1-1 | TRBV5-1 | NA | CASSLGATEAFF | TGCGCCAGCAGCTTGGGAGCTACGGAAGCTTTCTTT
NA | TRBJ2-1 | TRBV7-3 | TRBD2 | CASSPAASGDEQFF | TGTGCCAGCAGCCCTGCGGCTAGCGGGGATGAGCAGTTCTTC
once | TRBJ2-2 | TRBV4-1 | NA | CASSQPRATGELFF | TGCGCCAGCAGCCAACCAAGGGCCACCGGGGAGCTGTTTTTT
NA | TRBJ1-1 | TRBV9 | TRBD1 | CASSKPGQGGEAFF | TGTGCCAGCAGCAAACCGGGACAGGGCGGGGAAGCTTTCTTT
NA | TRBJ2-1 | TRBV7-2 | TRBD1 | CASTPGQVGEQFF | TGTGCCAGCACCCCCGGACAGGTCGGTGAGCAGTTCTTC
NA | TRBJ2-1 | TRBV7-9 | NA | CASSFALTETSYNEQFF | TGTGCCAGCAGCTTCGCCTTAACGGAGACCTCCTACAATGAGCAGTTCTTC
NA | TRBJ1-1 | TRBV6-6 | NA | CASSYLEPLEAFF | TGTGCCAGCAGTTACTTGGAGCCCCTCGAAGCTTTCTTT
NA | TRBJ1-6 | TRBV6-6 | NA | CASSRTDDNSPLHF | TGTGCCAGCAGCCGGACAGACGATAATTCACCCCTCCACTTT
NA | TRBJ2-1 | TRBV7-3 | TRBD2 | CASSLPSGGANEQFF | TGTGCCAGCAGCTTGCCTAGCGGGGGGGCAAATGAGCAGTTCTTC
NA | TRBJ2-3 | TRBV27 | TRBD2 | CASSMTSGGAVDTQYF | TGTGCCAGCAGTATGACTAGCGGGGGGGCCGTAGATACGCAGTATTTT
NA | TRBJ1-5 | TRBV4-1 | TRBD1 | CASSQDGTGYQPQHF | TGCGCCAGCAGCCAAGATGGGACAGGGTATCAGCCCCAGCATTTT
NA | TRBJ2-2 | TRBV18 | NA | CASSSDLPNTGELFF | TGTGCCAGCTCATCGGACTTACCGAACACCGGGGAGCTGTTTTTT
NA | TRBJ2-1 | TRBV6-1 | TRBD1 | CASSERTGLVGEQFF | TGTGCCAGCAGTGAAAGGACAGGGTTGGTCGGTGAGCAGTTCTTC